This T cell receptor (delta chain) was recorded in a study of gamma-delta chains in newborns, infants, children. TCRdb used CATT to re-call clones from the reads. The sample lists thousands of delta-chain clones, just over 14% occurring once. Per the germline V gene, CDR1 is TSWWSYY and CDR2 is QGS. V was cut by 0 bases and J by 0 bases, with 23 bases left in between. The CDR3 spans 20 residues. This clone has only one observation. This chain joins TRDV1 and TRDJ1; D possibly corresponds to TRDD2 (6 bases). The sample was blood, taken at baseline. The TCR was taken from a child who was a newborn, infant or young child, either healthy, febrile or measles-vaccinated (not recorded which). The CDR3 is CALGELNFPSLIWDTDKLIF. CDR3 in DNA: TGTGCTCTTGGGGAACTTAATTTTCCTTCCCTAATCTGGGACACCGATAAACTCATCTTT.